The present entry profiles one TCR beta chain with its context. Its target is not known. A sample-barcoded 5' primer and a J-beta primer mix were used in a second PCR of roughly 7 to 11 cycles. TCRdb reprocessed the 5' RACE reads with MiXCR, giving one entry per CDR3 protein. The table records 380,000 or so distinct CDR3 sequences, 50% to 60% of them present only once. This entry comes from a study of blood T cells in healthy people across ages. The study's findings and limits: Considered underestimates were the diversity estimates obtained from one million T cells.

Drawn from each donor were about 9 milliliters of peripheral blood. After removal of 7 bases from V and 3 bases from J, the junction contained 7 bases not matched to a gene. Germline V gene lookup returns CDR1 MNHEY and CDR2 SMNVEV (reference sequence). The CDR3 has 15 amino acids. Sequenced sample: blood. The rearrangement joins TRBV27 to TRBJ2-5; 11 bases fit TRBD2. The sequence came from a man in his sixties in good health. The CDR3 sequence: CASNYGTSGKETQYF. CDR3 DNA: TGTGCCAGCAACTACGGGACTAGCGGAAAAGAGACCCAGTACTTC.